Listed here are 3 T cell receptor beta chains from one sample, sequenced in a study of spatial heterogeneity in lung cancer (dated by TCRdb to about 2019). Libraries were constructed by 5' RACE. The sequencing machine was a NextSeq 500. Starting from the raw public reads, TCRdb applied fastp trimming at Q25, assembled clones with MiXCR and retained in-frame beta chains. A single entry per CDR3 protein holds the most common genes and DNA from its merged rows. This sample is represented by about 6,100 distinct CDR3 sequences; around 13% of them were singletons. The top ten clones comprise 15% to 20% of the sample. This specimen's time point label, interpreted: sample taken at primary tumor resection. The sample here was lung tissue, taken at surgery. These receptors all come from a human donor with early-stage non-small cell lung cancer.

This clonotype has a count of ten or more. This beta chain appears as a stray read in a library generated for alpha chains; its size is not informative. The V call is TRBV18, the J call TRBJ2-3; perhaps TRBD2 as D (5 bases). Deletions cut 6 bases from V and 2 bases from J, with 6 bases between. Germline V gene data show CDR1 as KGHSH and CDR2 as LQKENI. The CDR3 has 12 amino acids. CDR3 loop: CASSGDTDTQYF. In DNA, the CDR3 is TGTGCCAGCTCCGGGGACACAGATACGCAGTATTTT.

This clonotype was detected many times. The library was built for alpha chains, so this beta chain is an off-target read and its size means little. The V call is TRBV5-1, the J call TRBJ2-3, with D perhaps matching TRBD2 (6 bases). The CDR3 has 16 residues. The V end was cut by 0 bases, the J end by 1 base, with 12 bases between. Germline V gene data show CDR1 as SGHRS and CDR2 as YFSETQ. CDR3 region: CASSLGPSVGTDTQYF. The DNA for the CDR3 is TGCGCCAGCAGCTTGGGACCTAGCGTCGGCACAGATACGCAGTATTTT.

By its share, this clonotype is medium-sized (0.01 to 0.1%). The library was built for alpha chains, so this beta chain is an off-target read and its size means little. V and J are TRBV29-1 and TRBJ2-1; TRBD2 is a possible D gene (5 bases). Trimming pared 7 bases from V and 12 bases from J, leaving 16 bases between. The germline V gene has CDR1 SQVTM and CDR2 ANQGSEA. This CDR3 has 11 amino acids. CDR3 in DNA: TGCAGCGCAGTTGAGGGCGTCGGGCAGTTCTTC. Translating it yields CSAVEGVGQFF.